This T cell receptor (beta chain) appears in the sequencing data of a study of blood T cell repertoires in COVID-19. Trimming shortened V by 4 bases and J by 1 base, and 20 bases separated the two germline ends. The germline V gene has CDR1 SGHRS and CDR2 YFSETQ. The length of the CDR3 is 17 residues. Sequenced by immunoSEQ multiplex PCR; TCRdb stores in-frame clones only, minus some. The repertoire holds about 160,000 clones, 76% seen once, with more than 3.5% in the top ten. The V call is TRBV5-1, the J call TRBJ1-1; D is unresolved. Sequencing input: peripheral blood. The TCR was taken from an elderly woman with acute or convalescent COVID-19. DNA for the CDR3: TGCGCCAGCAGCCGGCTACCCCTGGACTTCACGAACACTGAAGCTTTCTTT. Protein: CASSRLPLDFTNTEAFF.